The T cell receptor (beta chain) under discussion was sequenced for a study of T cell repertoires in cytomegalovirus infection. With V trimmed by 5 bases and J by 1 base, 3 bases remained unmatched. The CDR3 totals 16 residues. CDR1 is SGHVS and CDR2 is FQNEAQ in the germline V gene. This clonotype was picked up many times. Its matching antigen is unknown. TCRdb recomputed calls from the reads with MiXCR, one row per CDR3 protein. The repertoire holds fewer than 550,000 distinct CDR3 sequences, with approximately 15% as singletons. Findings of the study overall: Adding up the frequency of public TCR beta families identified people who carried CMV plus the relevant HLA. The ex vivo response was dominated by HLA-C-restricted CMV-specific TCR beta clonotypes.

This receptor was identified in a human donor in good health (CMV status not recorded). Some clones in this sample may be carry-over from other donors' samples. The sequenced material came from CD8+ T cells from PBMCs. The chain combines TRBV7-8 with TRBJ2-7; 15 bases match TRBD2. The CDR3 spells CASSAGLAGGSYEQYF. The CDR3, as DNA: TGTGCCAGCAGCGCGGGACTAGCGGGGGGTTCCTACGAGCAGTACTTC.